The subject of this entry is one TCR beta chain. Its antigen is unknown. PCR was performed a second time for roughly 7 to 12 cycles using a sample-barcoded 5' primer and a J-beta primer mix. TCRdb analysed the 5' RACE reads with MiXCR anew, one entry per CDR3 protein. The sample carries about 830,000 distinct CDR3 sequences, approximately 67% recorded once. Each donor supplied approximately 10 milliliters of peripheral blood. This sample is drawn from a study of blood T cells in healthy people across ages. Regarding the study as a whole: PBMCs that were unsorted prevented a conclusive naive versus antigen-experienced comparison.

In germline, CDR1 is SGHTA, CDR2 FQGNSA. V was cut by 3 bases and J by 2 bases, with 5 bases left in between. The CDR3 is 13 amino acids. The clonotype was recovered from a young man in good health. The chain uses TRBV7-2 and TRBJ1-5; D possibly corresponds to TRBD1 (5 bases). Input material: blood. CDR3 in amino acids: CASSFRGNQPQHF. The CDR3 DNA is TGTGCCAGCAGCTTCAGGGGCAATCAGCCCCAGCATTTT.